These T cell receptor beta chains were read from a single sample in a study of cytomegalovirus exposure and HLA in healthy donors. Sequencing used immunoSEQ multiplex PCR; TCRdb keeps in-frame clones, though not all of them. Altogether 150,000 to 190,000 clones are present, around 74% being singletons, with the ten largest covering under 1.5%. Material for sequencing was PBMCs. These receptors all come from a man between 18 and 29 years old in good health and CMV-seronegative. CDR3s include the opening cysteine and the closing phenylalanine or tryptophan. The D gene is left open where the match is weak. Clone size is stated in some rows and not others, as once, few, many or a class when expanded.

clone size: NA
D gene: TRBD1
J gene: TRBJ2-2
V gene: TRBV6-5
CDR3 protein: CASGGTGGSGELFF
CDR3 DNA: TGTGCCAGCGGGGGGACAGGGGGTTCTGGGGAGCTGTTTTTT

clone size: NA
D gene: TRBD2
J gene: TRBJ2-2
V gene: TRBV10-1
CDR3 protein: CAIDLLGAGDTGELFF
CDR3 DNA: TGCGCCATCGACTTATTGGGAGCGGGAGACACCGGGGAGCTGTTTTTT

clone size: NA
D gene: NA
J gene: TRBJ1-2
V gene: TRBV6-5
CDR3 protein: CASEALAGGYTF
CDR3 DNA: TGTGCCAGCGAGGCCCTTGCGGGAGGCTACACCTTC

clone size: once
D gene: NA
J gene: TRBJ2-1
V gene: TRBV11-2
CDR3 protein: CASSAHYGAYNEQFF
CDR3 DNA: TGTGCCAGCAGCGCCCACTACGGGGCCTACAATGAGCAGTTCTTC

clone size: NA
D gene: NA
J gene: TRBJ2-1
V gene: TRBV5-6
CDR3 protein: CASSFGGPTYNEQFF
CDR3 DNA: TGTGCCAGCAGCTTCGGCGGCCCTACCTACAATGAGCAGTTCTTC

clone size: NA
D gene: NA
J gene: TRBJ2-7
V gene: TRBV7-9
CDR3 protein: CASSPLEGKEWWNQYF
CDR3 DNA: TGTGCCAGCAGCCCCTTGGAGGGGAAGGAGTGGTGGAATCAGTACTTC

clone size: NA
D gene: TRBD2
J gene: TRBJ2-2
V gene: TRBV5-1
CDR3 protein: CASSLQAGGDTGELFF
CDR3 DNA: TGCGCCAGCAGCTTGCAGGCGGGAGGGGACACCGGGGAGCTGTTTTTT

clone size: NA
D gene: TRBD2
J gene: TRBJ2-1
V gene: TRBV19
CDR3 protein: CASSIKVRGVNEQFF
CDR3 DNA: TGTGCCAGTAGTATAAAAGTTCGGGGGGTAAATGAGCAGTTCTTC

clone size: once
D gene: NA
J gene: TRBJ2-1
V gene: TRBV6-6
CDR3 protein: CASSYRGSHYNEQFF
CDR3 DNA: TGTGCCAGCAGTTACAGGGGGTCCCACTACAATGAGCAGTTCTTC

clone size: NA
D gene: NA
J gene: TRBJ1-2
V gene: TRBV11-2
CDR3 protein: CASSLEVAGLYGYTF
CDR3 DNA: TGTGCCAGCAGCTTAGAGGTGGCAGGTTTATATGGCTACACCTTC

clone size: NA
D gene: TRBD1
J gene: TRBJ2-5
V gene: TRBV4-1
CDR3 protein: CASSHPRSHRGETQYF
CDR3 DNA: TGCGCCAGCAGCCACCCCCGTAGCCACAGGGGTGAGACCCAGTACTTC

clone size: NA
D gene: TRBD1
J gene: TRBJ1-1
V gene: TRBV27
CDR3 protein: CASSLRRGLGTEAFF
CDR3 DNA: TGTGCCAGCAGTTTACGAAGGGGGCTCGGCACTGAAGCTTTCTTT

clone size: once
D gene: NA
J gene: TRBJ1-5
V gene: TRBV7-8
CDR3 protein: CASSLSWTGNQPQHF
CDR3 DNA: TGTGCCAGCAGCCTTTCCTGGACAGGCAATCAGCCCCAGCATTTT

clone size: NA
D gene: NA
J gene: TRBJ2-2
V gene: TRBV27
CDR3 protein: CASSWRGRHGELFF
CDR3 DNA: TGTGCCAGCAGTTGGCGGGGGCGGCACGGGGAGCTGTTTTTT

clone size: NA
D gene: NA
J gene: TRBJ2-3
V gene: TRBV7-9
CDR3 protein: CASSPMSSSTDTQYF
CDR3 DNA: TGTGCCAGCAGCCCTATGTCGTCTAGCACAGATACGCAGTATTTT

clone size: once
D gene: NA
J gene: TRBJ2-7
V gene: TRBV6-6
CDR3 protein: CASSYKGAYEQYF
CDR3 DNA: TGTGCCAGCAGTTACAAGGGGGCCTACGAGCAGTACTTC

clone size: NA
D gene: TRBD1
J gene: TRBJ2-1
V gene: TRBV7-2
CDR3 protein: CASSLGYGQGRGNEQFF
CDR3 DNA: TGTGCCAGCAGCTTAGGGTACGGACAGGGTCGTGGCAATGAGCAGTTCTTC

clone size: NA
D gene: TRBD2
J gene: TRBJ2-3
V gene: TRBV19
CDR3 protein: CASSAGRTTGGDTQYF
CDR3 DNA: TGTGCCAGTAGTGCCGGGCGGACCACCGGGGGGGATACGCAGTATTTT

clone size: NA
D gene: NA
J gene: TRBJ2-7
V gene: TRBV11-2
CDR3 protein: CASSFRGYEQYF
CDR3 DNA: TGTGCCAGCAGCTTCCGAGGATACGAGCAGTACTTC

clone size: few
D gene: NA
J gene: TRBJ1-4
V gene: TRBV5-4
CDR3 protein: CASSPPEGEKLFF
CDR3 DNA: TGTGCCAGCAGCCCCCCGGAGGGTGAAAAACTGTTTTTT

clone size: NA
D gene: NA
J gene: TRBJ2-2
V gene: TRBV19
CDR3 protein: CASSIPPAGTGELFF
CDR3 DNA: TGTGCCAGTAGTATCCCCCCAGCGGGCACCGGGGAGCTGTTTTTT

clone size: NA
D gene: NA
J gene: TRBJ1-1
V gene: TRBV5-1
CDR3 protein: CASSLGGEVTEAFF
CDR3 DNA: TGCGCCAGCAGCTTGGGGGGGGAAGTCACTGAAGCTTTCTTT

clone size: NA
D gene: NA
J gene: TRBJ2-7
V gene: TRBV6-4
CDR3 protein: CASSGAYEQYF
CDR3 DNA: TGTGCCAGCAGTGGGGCATACGAGCAGTACTTC

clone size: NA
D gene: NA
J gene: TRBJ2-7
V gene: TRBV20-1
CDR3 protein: CSASSRNEQYF
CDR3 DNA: TGCAGTGCTAGTTCCCGTAACGAGCAGTACTTC

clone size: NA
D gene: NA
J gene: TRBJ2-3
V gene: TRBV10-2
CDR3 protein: CASSEERADTQYF
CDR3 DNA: TGCGCCAGCAGTGAAGAGAGGGCAGATACGCAGTATTTT

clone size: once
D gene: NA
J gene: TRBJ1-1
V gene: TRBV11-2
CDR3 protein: CASSLDGQNTEAFF
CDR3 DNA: TGTGCCAGCAGCTTAGATGGACAGAACACTGAAGCTTTCTTT

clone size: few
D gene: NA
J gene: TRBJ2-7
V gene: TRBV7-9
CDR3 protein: CSSSPEAFSYEQYF
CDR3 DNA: TGTTCCAGCAGCCCCGAAGCTTTCTCCTACGAGCAGTACTTC

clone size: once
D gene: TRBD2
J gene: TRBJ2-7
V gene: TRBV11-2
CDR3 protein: CASSHLAESSYEQYF
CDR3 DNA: TGTGCCAGCAGCCACCTAGCGGAGAGCTCCTACGAGCAGTACTTC

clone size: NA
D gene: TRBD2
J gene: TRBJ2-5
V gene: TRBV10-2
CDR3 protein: CASRESGSGETQYF
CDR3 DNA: TGCGCCAGCAGGGAAAGCGGGAGTGGCGAGACCCAGTACTTC

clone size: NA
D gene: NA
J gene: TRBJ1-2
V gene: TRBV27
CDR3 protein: CASSLRGNGYTF
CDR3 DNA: TGTGCCAGCAGTTTACGGGGGAATGGCTACACCTTC

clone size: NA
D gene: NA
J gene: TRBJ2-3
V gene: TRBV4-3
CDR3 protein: CASSQGPAGDTQYF
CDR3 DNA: TGCGCCAGCAGCCAAGGCCCGGCAGGGGATACGCAGTATTTT

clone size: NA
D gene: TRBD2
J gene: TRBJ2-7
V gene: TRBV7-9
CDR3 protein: CASSTLAGGPSYEQYF
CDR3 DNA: TGTGCCAGCAGCACCCTAGCGGGAGGGCCCTCCTACGAGCAGTACTTC

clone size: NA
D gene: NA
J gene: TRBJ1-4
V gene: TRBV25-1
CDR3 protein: CASSDDRANEKLFF
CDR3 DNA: TGTGCCAGCAGCGACGACAGAGCTAATGAAAAACTGTTTTTT

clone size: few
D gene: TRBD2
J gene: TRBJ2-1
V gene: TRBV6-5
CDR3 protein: CASSSPGLAGWEQFF
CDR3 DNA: TGTGCCAGCAGTTCCCCGGGACTAGCGGGTTGGGAGCAGTTCTTC

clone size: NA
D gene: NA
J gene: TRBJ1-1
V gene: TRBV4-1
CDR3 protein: CASSQTHRESTEAFF
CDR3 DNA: TGCGCCAGCAGCCAAACCCACAGGGAGAGCACTGAAGCTTTCTTT

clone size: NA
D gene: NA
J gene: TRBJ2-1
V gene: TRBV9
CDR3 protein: CASSVATSRAYNEQFF
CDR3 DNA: TGTGCCAGCAGCGTAGCTACTAGCCGGGCTTACAATGAGCAGTTCTTC

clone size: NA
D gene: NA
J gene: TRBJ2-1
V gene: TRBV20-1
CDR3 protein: CSVRYNEQFF
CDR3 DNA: TGCAGTGTCAGGTACAATGAGCAGTTCTTC

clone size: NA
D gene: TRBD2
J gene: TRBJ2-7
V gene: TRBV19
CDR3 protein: CASTPVGSSGIYEQYF
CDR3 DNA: TGTGCCAGTACCCCGGTCGGGTCTAGCGGGATTTACGAGCAGTACTTC

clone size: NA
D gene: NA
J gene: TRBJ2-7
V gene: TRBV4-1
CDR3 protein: CASSFEYSAYEQYF
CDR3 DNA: TGCGCCAGCAGCTTCGAGTACTCCGCCTACGAGCAGTACTTC

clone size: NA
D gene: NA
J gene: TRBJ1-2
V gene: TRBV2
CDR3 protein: CASRGTGGGGYTF
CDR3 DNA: TGTGCCAGCAGGGGGACTGGCGGAGGCGGCTACACCTTC

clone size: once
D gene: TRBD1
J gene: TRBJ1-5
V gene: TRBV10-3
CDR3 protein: CAISAQGVGNQPQHF
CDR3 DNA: TGTGCCATCAGTGCACAGGGGGTCGGCAATCAGCCCCAGCATTTT

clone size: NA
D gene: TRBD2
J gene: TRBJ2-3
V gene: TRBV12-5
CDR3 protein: CASGHGTSGSTDTQYF
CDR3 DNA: TGTGCTAGTGGCCACGGGACTAGCGGGAGCACAGATACGCAGTATTTT

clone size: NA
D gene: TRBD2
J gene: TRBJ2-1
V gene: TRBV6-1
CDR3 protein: CASSDTSGSAYNEQFF
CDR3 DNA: TGTGCCAGCAGTGACACGAGCGGGAGTGCCTACAATGAGCAGTTCTTC